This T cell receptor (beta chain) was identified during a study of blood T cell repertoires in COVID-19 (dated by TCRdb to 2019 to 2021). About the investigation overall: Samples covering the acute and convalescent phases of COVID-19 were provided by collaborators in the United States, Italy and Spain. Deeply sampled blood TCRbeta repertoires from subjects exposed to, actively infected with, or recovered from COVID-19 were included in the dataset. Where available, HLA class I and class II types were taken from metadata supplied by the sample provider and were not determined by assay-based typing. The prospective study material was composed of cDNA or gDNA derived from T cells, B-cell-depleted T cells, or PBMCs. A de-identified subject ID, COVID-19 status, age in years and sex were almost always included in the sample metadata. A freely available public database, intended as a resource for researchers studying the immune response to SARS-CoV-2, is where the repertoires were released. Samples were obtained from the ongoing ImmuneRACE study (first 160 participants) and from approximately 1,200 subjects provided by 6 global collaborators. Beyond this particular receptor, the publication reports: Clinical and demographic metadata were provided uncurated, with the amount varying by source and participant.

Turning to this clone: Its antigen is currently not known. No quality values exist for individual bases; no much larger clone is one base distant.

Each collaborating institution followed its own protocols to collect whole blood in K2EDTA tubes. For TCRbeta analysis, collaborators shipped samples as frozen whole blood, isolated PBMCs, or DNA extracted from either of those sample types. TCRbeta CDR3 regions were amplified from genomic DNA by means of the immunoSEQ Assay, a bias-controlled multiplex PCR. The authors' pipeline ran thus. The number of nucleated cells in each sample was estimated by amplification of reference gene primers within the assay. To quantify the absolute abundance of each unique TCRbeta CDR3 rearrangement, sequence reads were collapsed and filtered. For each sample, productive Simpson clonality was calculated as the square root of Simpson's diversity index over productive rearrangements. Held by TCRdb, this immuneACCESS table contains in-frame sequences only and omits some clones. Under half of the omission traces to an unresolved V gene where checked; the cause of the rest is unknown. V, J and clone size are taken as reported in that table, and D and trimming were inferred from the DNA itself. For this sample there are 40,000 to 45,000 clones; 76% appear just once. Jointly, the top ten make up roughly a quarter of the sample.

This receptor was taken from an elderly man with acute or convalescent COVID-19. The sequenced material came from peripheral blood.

This receptor has the CDR3 CASGWGLNNEQFF. The DNA reads TGTGCTAGTGGTTGGGGACTAAACAATGAGCAGTTCTTC. The sequence joins TRBV12-5 to TRBJ2-1, with 7 bases matching TRBD2. The junction shows trimming of 4 bases on V and 5 bases on J, and the gene matches do not reach 2 bases of it. There are 13 amino acids in the CDR3, from cysteine to phenylalanine inclusive. The only DNA kept is the CDR3, 39 bases in frame from the first base. CDR1 and CDR2 were assigned from the germline V gene as LGHNT and FRNRAP.